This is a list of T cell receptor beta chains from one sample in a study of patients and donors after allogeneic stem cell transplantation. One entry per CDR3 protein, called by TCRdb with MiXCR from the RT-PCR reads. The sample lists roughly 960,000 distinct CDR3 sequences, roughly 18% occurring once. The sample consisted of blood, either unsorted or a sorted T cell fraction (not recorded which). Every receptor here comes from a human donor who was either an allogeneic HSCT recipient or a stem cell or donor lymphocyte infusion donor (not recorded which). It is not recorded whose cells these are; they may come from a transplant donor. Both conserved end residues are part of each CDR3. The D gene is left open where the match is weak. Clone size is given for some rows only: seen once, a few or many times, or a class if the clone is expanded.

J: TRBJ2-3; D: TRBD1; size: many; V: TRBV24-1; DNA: TGTGCCACCAGTGACCCCGGGACAGGGGGTACGCAGTATTTT; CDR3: CATSDPGTGGTQYF
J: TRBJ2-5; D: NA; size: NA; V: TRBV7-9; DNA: TGTGCCAGCAGCTTATACGGTGGTAATGGTGAGACCCAGTACTTC; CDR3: CASSLYGGNGETQYF
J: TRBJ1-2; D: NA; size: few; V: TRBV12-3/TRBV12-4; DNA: TGTGCCAGCAGTCCCTCTTTTAACTATGGCTACACCTTC; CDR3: CASSPSFNYGYTF
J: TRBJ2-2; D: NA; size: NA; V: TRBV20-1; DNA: TGCAGTGCTAGGAGGGGGGGAGGCACCGGGGAGCTGTTTTTT; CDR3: CSARRGGGTGELFF
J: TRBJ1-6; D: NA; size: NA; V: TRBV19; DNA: TGTGCCAGTAGTATGCGGACAAACGAGGCACCCCTCCACTTT; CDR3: CASSMRTNEAPLHF
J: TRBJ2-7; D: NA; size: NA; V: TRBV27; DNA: TGTGCCAGCAGTTCCGGGACCCGGTTAATGCAGTACTTC; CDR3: CASSSGTRLMQYF
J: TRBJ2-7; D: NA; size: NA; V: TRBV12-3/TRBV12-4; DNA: TGTGCCAGCAGGTTGGCCGACGAGCAGTACTTC; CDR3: CASRLADEQYF
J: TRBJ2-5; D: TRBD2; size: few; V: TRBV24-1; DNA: TGTGCCACCAGTGATAAGACTAGCGGGTACCAAGAGACCCAGTACTTC; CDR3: CATSDKTSGYQETQYF
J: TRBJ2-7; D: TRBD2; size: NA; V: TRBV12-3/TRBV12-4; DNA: TGTGCCAGCAGTGAACTAGCGGGAGGGTACGAGCAGTACTTC; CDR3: CASSELAGGYEQYF
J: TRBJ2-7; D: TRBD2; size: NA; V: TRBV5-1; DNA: TGCGCCAGCAGCGTAACTAGCGGGAGTACCGAAGAGCAGTACTTC; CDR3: CASSVTSGSTEEQYF
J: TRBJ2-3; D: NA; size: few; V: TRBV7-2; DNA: TGTGCCAGCAGCCCCCCCCCGTATTTT; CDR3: CASSPPPYF
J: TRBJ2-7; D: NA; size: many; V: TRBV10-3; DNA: TGTGCCACCGGGGACTTACGAACCTACGAGCAGTACTTC; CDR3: CATGDLRTYEQYF
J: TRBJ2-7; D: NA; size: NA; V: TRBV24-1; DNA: TGTGCCACCAGTGATTTCAGTGATACAGGGAACTACGAGCAGTACTTC; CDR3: CATSDFSDTGNYEQYF
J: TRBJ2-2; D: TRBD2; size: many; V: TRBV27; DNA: TGTGCCAGCAGTTTGAGGGCGGGGGGAGCGAACACCGGGGAGCTGTTTTTT; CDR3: CASSLRAGGANTGELFF
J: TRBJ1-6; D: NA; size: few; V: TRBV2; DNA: TGTGCCTCTGGTTCGCAGAATTCACCCCTCCACTTT; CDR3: CASGSQNSPLHF
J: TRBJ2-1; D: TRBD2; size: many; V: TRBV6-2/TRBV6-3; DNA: TGTGCCAGCAGTTTGGGACTAGCGACCTACAATGAGCAGTTCTTC; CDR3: CASSLGLATYNEQFF
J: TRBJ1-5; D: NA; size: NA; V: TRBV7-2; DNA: TGTGCCAGCAGCAGCCGCACAGGCGAGCAGCCCCAGCATTTT; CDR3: CASSSRTGEQPQHF
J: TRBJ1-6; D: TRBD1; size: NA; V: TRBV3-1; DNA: TGTGCCAGCAGCCAAGCCGAGACAGGGCGCTCCTATAATTCACCCCTCCACTTT; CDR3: CASSQAETGRSYNSPLHF
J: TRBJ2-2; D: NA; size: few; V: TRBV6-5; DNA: TGTGCCAGCAGTTATCCCAGGGCCGGGGCCGGGGAGCTGTTTTTT; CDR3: CASSYPRAGAGELFF
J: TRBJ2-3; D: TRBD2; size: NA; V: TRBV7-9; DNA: TGTGCCAGCAGCCCCTTTTCGCGGGGGGGCACAGATACGCAGTATTTT; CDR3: CASSPFSRGGTDTQYF
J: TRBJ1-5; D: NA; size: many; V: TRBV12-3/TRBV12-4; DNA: TGTGCCAGCAGTCCCCGCCGACAGCCAAATCAGCCCCAGCATTTT; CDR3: CASSPRRQPNQPQHF
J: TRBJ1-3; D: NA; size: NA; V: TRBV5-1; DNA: TGCGCCAGCAGCTTGTTTCGGGGAAGCGCTGGAAACACCATATATTTT; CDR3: CASSLFRGSAGNTIYF
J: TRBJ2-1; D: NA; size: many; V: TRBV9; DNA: TGTGCCAGCACCAAGACAGGTTCCCTTTATGAGCAGTTCTTC; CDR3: CASTKTGSLYEQFF
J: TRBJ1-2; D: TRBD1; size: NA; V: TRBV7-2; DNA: TGTGCCAGCAGCAGGACAGGGGAACATGGCTACACCTTC; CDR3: CASSRTGEHGYTF
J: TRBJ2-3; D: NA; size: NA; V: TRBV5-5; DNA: TGTGCCAGCAGCCTAGACTGGGATACGCAGTATTTT; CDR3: CASSLDWDTQYF
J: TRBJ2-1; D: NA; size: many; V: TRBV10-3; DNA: TGTGCCATCAGTGAGAGCGGAAGATGGTACAATGAGCAGTTCTTC; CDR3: CAISESGRWYNEQFF
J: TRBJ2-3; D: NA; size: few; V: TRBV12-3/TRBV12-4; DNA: TGTGCCAGCAGCCCCCTACTAGGGTACACAGATACGCAGTATTTT; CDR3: CASSPLLGYTDTQYF